This T cell receptor (beta chain) comes out of a study of shared clonotypes between healthy human individuals. Findings and limits, study-wide: The sole specimen, blood, was sampled, and tissue repertoires likely differ.

CDR3 size: 10 residues. Trimming removed 1 base at V and 5 bases at J, with 2 bases between. The germline V gene encodes CDR1 GTSNPN and CDR2 SVGIG (reference sequence). The assay was run at deep level. Clones were read by immunoSEQ multiplex PCR, and TCRdb kept only the in-frame ones, dropping some. Altogether 2 million to 2.5 million clones are present, about 94% being singletons, with the ten largest covering more than 0.1%. About this clone: As yet, its antigen is unknown.

The rearrangement links TRBV30 to TRBJ1-2; D call uncertain. Material: naive CD4+ T cells sorted from blood. Indicated subset: CD45RA+ positively selected. The sequence came from a man aged 18 to 29 in good health. CDR3 protein: CAWSEYGYTF. For the CDR3, the DNA is TGTGCCTGGAGTGAATATGGCTACACCTTC. Together with reference TRBV30 and TRBJ1-2, the CDR3 gives the full variable domain: SQTIHQWPATLVQPVGSPLSLECTVEGTSNPNLYWYRQAAGRGLQLLFYSVGIGQISSEVPQNLSASRPQDRQFILSSKKLLLSDSGFYLCAWSEYGYTFGSGTRLTVV.